Listed below are T cell receptor beta chains from one sample, sequenced in a study of T cells in Graves' hyperthyroidism and ophthalmopathy. Each CDR3 protein gets one entry after TCRdb re-called the multiplex PCR reads with MiXCR. This table has approximately 400,000 distinct CDR3 sequences, about 14% appearing once. The sample comprised blood. The receptors stem from a woman aged 25 to 39 with Graves' ophthalmopathy. CDR3s include the opening cysteine and the closing phenylalanine or tryptophan. The D gene is left open where the match is weak. Size tells how often a clone was seen (once, few, many) or the class of an expanded clone, and some rows leave it out.

-	many	TRBV28	TRBJ2-7	CASSPRISYEQYF	TGTGCCAGCAGTCCACGAATAAGCTACGAGCAGTACTTC
-	many	TRBV3-1	TRBJ2-1	CASSRGNQNNEQFF	TGTGCCAGCAGCCGTGGGAACCAAAACAATGAGCAGTTCTTC
TRBD1	many	TRBV7-2	TRBJ2-5	CASSLELGQSQETQYF	TGTGCCAGCAGCTTAGAGTTGGGACAGTCGCAAGAGACCCAGTACTTC
-	-	TRBV6-5	TRBJ1-1	CASSYSTGGELEAFF	TGTGCCAGCAGTTACTCGACGGGGGGGGAGTTAGAAGCTTTCTTT
TRBD1	many	TRBV12-3/TRBV12-4	TRBJ2-1	CASSFWTGGSSEQFF	TGTGCCAGCAGTTTCTGGACAGGTGGATCTTCTGAGCAGTTCTTC
TRBD2	-	TRBV20-1	TRBJ2-3	CSASRLAGSTDTQYF	TGCAGTGCTAGTCGGTTAGCGGGAAGCACAGATACGCAGTATTTT
TRBD2	few	TRBV20-1	TRBJ2-7	CSARATTSGASSYEQYF	TGCAGTGCTAGAGCCACGACTAGCGGGGCCTCCTCCTACGAGCAGTACTTC
-	-	TRBV12-3/TRBV12-4	TRBJ2-1	CASSLVSGHETYNEQFF	TGTGCCAGCAGTTTAGTCTCGGGACATGAAACCTACAATGAGCAGTTCTTC
TRBD1	-	TRBV15	TRBJ1-3	CATSRDRGLVNTIYF	TGTGCCACCAGCAGAGACAGGGGGCTCGTAAACACCATATATTTT
TRBD1	-	TRBV6-1	TRBJ1-6	CASRLQTGDSPLHF	TGTGCCAGCAGACTACAGACAGGGGATTCACCCCTCCACTTT
TRBD2	few	TRBV28	TRBJ2-4	CASRGVAGPWTKNIQYF	TGTGCCAGCAGGGGGGTAGCGGGGCCCTGGACCAAAAACATTCAGTACTTC
-	few	TRBV6-1	TRBJ2-4	CASSEVSENIQYF	TGTGCCAGCAGTGAAGTGTCGGAAAACATTCAGTACTTC
-	many	TRBV12-3/TRBV12-4	TRBJ2-2	CASRGGGHPNTGELFF	TGTGCCAGCAGAGGGGGGGGCCACCCGAACACCGGGGAGCTGTTTTTT
-	-	TRBV5-6	TRBJ1-1	CASSLSPRGKAFF	TGTGCCAGCAGCTTGTCCCCGAGGGGAAAAGCTTTCTTT
TRBD1	-	TRBV7-9	TRBJ2-1	CASSLPRTGADNEQFF	TGTGCCAGCAGCTTACCTAGGACAGGGGCAGACAATGAGCAGTTCTTC
TRBD1	few	TRBV4-2	TRBJ2-1	CASSQVGQGYNEQFF	TGTGCCAGCAGCCAAGTAGGACAGGGGTACAATGAGCAGTTCTTC
-	many	TRBV28	TRBJ2-5	CASSPPRGLQETQYF	TGTGCCAGCAGTCCCCCCCGCGGGTTACAAGAGACCCAGTACTTC
-	many	TRBV27	TRBJ1-4	CASSSRQATNEKLFF	TGTGCCAGCAGTTCCCGTCAAGCAACTAATGAAAAACTGTTTTTT
-	-	TRBV18	TRBJ1-3	CASSPLPAGENTIYF	TGTGCCAGCTCACCACTACCGGCGGGGGAAAACACCATATATTTT
TRBD2	many	TRBV28	TRBJ2-3	CASSYPGHPNPGLAGGNTDTQYF	TGTGCCAGCAGTTATCCGGGACATCCGAACCCGGGACTAGCGGGGGGGAACACAGATACGCAGTATTTT
-	many	TRBV6-5	TRBJ2-6	CASSNSGAGANVLTF	TGTGCCAGCAGTAACTCAGGGGCTGGGGCCAACGTCCTGACTTTC
-	many	TRBV6-1	TRBJ1-2	CASRGTQNYGYTF	TGTGCCAGCAGGGGGACCCAGAACTATGGCTACACCTTC
-	few	TRBV3-1	TRBJ2-7	CASSQRVSPGADYEQYF	TGTGCCAGCAGCCAAAGGGTTTCTCCCGGGGCCGACTACGAGCAGTACTTC
TRBD1	many	TRBV27	TRBJ2-5	CASSPTGGGEYF	TGTGCCAGCAGTCCCACAGGGGGCGGTGAGTACTTC
TRBD2	-	TRBV7-3	TRBJ2-3	CASSLIPSGGGTDTQYF	TGTGCCAGCAGCTTAATCCCTAGCGGGGGGGGGACAGATACGCAGTATTTT
-	many	TRBV12-3/TRBV12-4	TRBJ1-2	CASSFRRGNYGYTF	TGTGCCAGCAGTTTCCGCCGGGGGAACTATGGCTACACCTTC
-	many	TRBV18	TRBJ1-6	CASSPPAANSPLHF	TGTGCCAGCTCACCACCGGCAGCTAATTCACCCCTCCACTTT
TRBD2	-	TRBV28	TRBJ2-5	CASSQSEAGGWLETRYF	TGTGCCAGCAGTCAGTCGGAGGCGGGGGGATGGTTAGAGACCCGGTACTTC
-	-	TRBV4-2	TRBJ1-1	CASSQGAGKKTEAFF	TGTGCCAGCAGCCAAGGGGCGGGGAAAAAAACTGAAGCTTTCTTT
-	many	TRBV7-2	TRBJ2-4	CASARDWQNIQYF	TGTGCCAGCGCCCGGGACTGGCAAAACATTCAGTACTTC
-	many	TRBV20-1	TRBJ2-5	CSARGASLGTQYF	TGCAGTGCTAGAGGGGCCAGCCTAGGGACCCAGTACTTC
-	-	TRBV11-2	TRBJ2-7	CASSLTGEAHEQYF	TGTGCCAGCAGCTTAACAGGGGAGGCCCACGAGCAGTACTTC
-	many	TRBV12-3/TRBV12-4	TRBJ1-6	CASTRDTDSPLHF	TGTGCCAGCACCCGGGACACAGATTCACCCCTCCACTTT
TRBD1	-	TRBV19	TRBJ1-2	CASSIGDRNYGYTF	TGTGCCAGTAGTATAGGGGACAGAAACTATGGCTACACCTTC
-	many	TRBV12-3/TRBV12-4	TRBJ2-5	CASSFGRNQETQYF	TGTGCCAGCAGTTTTGGCAGGAACCAAGAGACCCAGTACTTC
-	many	TRBV24-1	TRBJ2-7	CATYLPPGYNSYEQYF	TGTGCCACCTATCTACCCCCGGGATATAACTCCTACGAGCAGTACTTC
-	few	TRBV20-1	TRBJ1-5	CSARVGRMVRTQHF	TGCAGTGCTAGAGTCGGACGGATGGTAAGGACCCAGCATTTT
TRBD1	many	TRBV4-2	TRBJ2-5	CASSQGLDRSLSQYF	TGTGCCAGCAGCCAAGGTTTGGACAGGAGTTTGTCCCAGTACTTC
TRBD2	many	TRBV2	TRBJ2-1	CASSAELAGGPEQFF	TGTGCCAGCAGTGCGGAACTAGCGGGGGGCCCTGAGCAGTTCTTC
-	-	TRBV9	TRBJ1-6	CASSAFPGDSYNSPLHF	TGTGCCAGCAGCGCGTTCCCCGGGGACTCCTATAATTCACCCCTCCACTTT
TRBD2	-	TRBV20-1	TRBJ2-1	CSARGFVGTSGESYNEQFF	TGCAGTGCTAGAGGGTTTGTCGGGACTAGCGGGGAGTCCTACAATGAGCAGTTCTTC
-	many	TRBV20-1	TRBJ1-5	CSARPSRGQPQHF	TGCAGTGCTAGGCCCTCCCGGGGACAGCCCCAGCATTTT
TRBD1	few	TRBV25-1	TRBJ1-5	CASSLERGQGIWQPQHF	TGTGCCAGCAGTCTCGAGAGGGGACAGGGGATTTGGCAGCCCCAGCATTTT
-	many	TRBV27	TRBJ2-3	CASRGTGAGADTQYF	TGTGCCAGCAGGGGTACGGGGGCGGGCGCAGATACGCAGTATTTT
TRBD2	-	TRBV3-1	TRBJ2-4	CASSRTSGALAKNIQYF	TGTGCCAGCAGCCGGACTAGCGGGGCTCTAGCCAAAAACATTCAGTACTTC
-	many	TRBV28	TRBJ2-7	CASSWDVGIYEQYF	TGTGCCAGCAGTTGGGACGTAGGAATCTACGAGCAGTACTTC
TRBD1	many	TRBV11-2	TRBJ2-1	CASSREGQGYRGSYNEQFF	TGTGCCAGCAGCCGCGAAGGACAGGGATATCGAGGCTCCTACAATGAGCAGTTCTTC
-	many	TRBV7-9	TRBJ1-1	CASSGDLTRAEAFF	TGTGCCAGCAGCGGAGACCTAACGAGAGCTGAAGCTTTCTTT
TRBD2	-	TRBV6-6	TRBJ2-1	CASRLPSGLGDEQFF	TGTGCCAGCAGACTGCCTAGCGGTCTAGGGGATGAGCAGTTCTTC
-	-	TRBV3-1	TRBJ1-3	CASSDRDTFSPTSGNTIYF	TGTGCCAGCAGCGACCGGGACACCTTTTCCCCTACCTCTGGAAACACCATATATTTT
-	many	TRBV24-1	TRBJ1-2	CATSDKGYGYTF	TGTGCCACCAGTGATAAAGGCTATGGCTACACCTTC
-	-	TRBV7-9	TRBJ1-5	CASSLDGFSNQPQHF	TGTGCCAGCAGCCTGGACGGCTTTAGCAATCAGCCCCAGCATTTT
TRBD2	-	TRBV28	TRBJ2-1	CASIPPLAGDSHNEQFF	TGTGCCAGCATCCCGCCCCTAGCGGGGGACAGCCACAATGAGCAGTTCTTC
-	many	TRBV13	TRBJ1-1	CASSWRGRGDNTEAFF	TGTGCCAGCAGCTGGCGGGGGCGCGGGGATAACACTGAAGCTTTCTTT
TRBD1	many	TRBV6-1	TRBJ2-7	CASKGWTGAAYEQYF	TGTGCCAGCAAGGGGTGGACAGGAGCTGCCTACGAGCAGTACTTC
-	-	TRBV30	TRBJ1-6	CAWRPISYNSPLHF	TGTGCCTGGAGGCCAATCTCCTATAATTCACCCCTCCACTTT
-	few	TRBV6-5	TRBJ2-3	CASSSDRPQVSTDTQYF	TGTGCCAGCAGTTCAGACCGACCACAGGTTAGCACAGATACGCAGTATTTT
-	few	TRBV7-6	TRBJ2-7	CASSDSLTYEQYF	TGTGCCAGCAGCGACAGTTTAACCTACGAGCAGTACTTC
TRBD2	-	TRBV24-1	TRBJ2-2	CATSDWASGRSTGELFF	TGTGCCACCAGTGATTGGGCTAGCGGTCGCTCCACCGGGGAGCTGTTTTTT